The rows below give T cell receptor beta chains drawn from one sample of a study of graft-versus-host responses after intestinal transplantation. Method: immunoSEQ multiplex PCR; TCRdb's copy keeps in-frame clones and lacks some. The sample shows approximately 28,000 clones, around 92% of them seen only once. The source was PBMCs, collected around 63 days after intestinal transplant. All receptors come from a human patient who received an intestinal transplant, so some T cells may come from the graft donor. The CDR3 runs from the conserved cysteine through the conserved F or W. Each record gives: V gene, J gene, clone size, D gene, CDR3 protein, CDR3 DNA. A D gene is named only where the DNA matches it firmly. Only some rows state a clone size, as once, few, many or a class for expanded clones.

v_gene: TRBV21-1
j_gene: TRBJ2-2
abundance: .
d_gene: .
CDR3aa: CASSKAGTGGYGGELFF
CDR3nt: TGTGCCAGCAGCAAAGCCGGGACAGGGGGATATGGCGGGGAGCTGTTTTTT

v_gene: TRBV7-2
j_gene: TRBJ2-7
abundance: once
d_gene: .
CDR3aa: CASSPKPTPWYEQYF
CDR3nt: TGTGCCAGCAGCCCGAAGCCGACCCCCTGGTACGAGCAGTACTTC

v_gene: TRBV7-2
j_gene: TRBJ2-6
abundance: .
d_gene: TRBD2
CDR3aa: CASSLSLSGRFSGANVLTF
CDR3nt: TGTGCCAGCAGCTTATCATTGAGCGGGAGGTTCTCTGGGGCCAACGTCCTGACTTTC

v_gene: TRBV19
j_gene: TRBJ1-1
abundance: .
d_gene: .
CDR3aa: CASRMGGNTEAFF
CDR3nt: TGTGCCAGTAGGATGGGGGGGAACACTGAAGCTTTCTTT

v_gene: TRBV6-4
j_gene: TRBJ2-1
abundance: .
d_gene: TRBD2
CDR3aa: CASSELAGVAGEQFF
CDR3nt: TGTGCCAGCAGTGAACTAGCGGGAGTCGCCGGCGAGCAGTTCTTC

v_gene: TRBV5-1
j_gene: TRBJ1-1
abundance: .
d_gene: .
CDR3aa: CASSSYQTVMNTEAFF
CDR3nt: TGCGCCAGCAGCTCTTACCAGACGGTAATGAACACTGAAGCTTTCTTT

v_gene: TRBV7-9
j_gene: TRBJ1-2
abundance: .
d_gene: .
CDR3aa: CASTPPASYGYTF
CDR3nt: TGTGCCAGCACCCCCCCGGCCTCCTATGGCTACACCTTC

v_gene: TRBV19
j_gene: TRBJ1-6
abundance: .
d_gene: .
CDR3aa: CASSWYSYNSPLHF
CDR3nt: TGTGCCAGTAGCTGGTACTCCTATAATTCACCCCTCCACTTT

v_gene: TRBV7-9
j_gene: TRBJ2-2
abundance: .
d_gene: .
CDR3aa: CASSRGSGELFF
CDR3nt: TGTGCCAGCAGCAGGGGTTCCGGGGAGCTGTTTTTT

v_gene: TRBV19
j_gene: TRBJ1-2
abundance: few
d_gene: .
CDR3aa: CASSFGLAGYTF
CDR3nt: TGTGCCAGTAGTTTCGGACTGGCGGGCTACACCTTC

v_gene: TRBV19
j_gene: TRBJ2-1
abundance: once
d_gene: TRBD2
CDR3aa: CASSPGLGDNEQFF
CDR3nt: TGTGCCAGTAGTCCGGGACTAGGGGACAATGAGCAGTTCTTC

v_gene: TRBV6-5
j_gene: TRBJ1-1
abundance: .
d_gene: TRBD1
CDR3aa: CASGLGNRGQTEAFF
CDR3nt: TGTGCCAGCGGACTAGGAAACAGGGGACAAACTGAAGCTTTCTTT

v_gene: TRBV4-3
j_gene: TRBJ2-1
abundance: .
d_gene: TRBD2
CDR3aa: CASSQAVLAGAYNEQFF
CDR3nt: TGCGCCAGCAGCCAAGCGGTACTAGCGGGGGCTTACAATGAGCAGTTCTTC

v_gene: TRBV30
j_gene: TRBJ2-1
abundance: .
d_gene: .
CDR3aa: CAWSESYNEQFF
CDR3nt: TGTGCCTGGAGTGAGTCCTACAATGAGCAGTTCTTC

v_gene: TRBV7-9
j_gene: TRBJ1-1
abundance: .
d_gene: .
CDR3aa: CASSLGQLDTLNTEAFF
CDR3nt: TGTGCCAGCAGCTTAGGTCAGTTGGACACCCTGAACACTGAAGCTTTCTTT

v_gene: TRBV2
j_gene: TRBJ2-7
abundance: few
d_gene: TRBD1
CDR3aa: CASSDQSGQGYEQYF
CDR3nt: TGTGCCAGCAGTGACCAATCGGGACAGGGTTACGAGCAGTACTTC

v_gene: TRBV9
j_gene: TRBJ2-7
abundance: .
d_gene: TRBD2
CDR3aa: CASSVGAELAGVYEQYF
CDR3nt: TGTGCCAGCAGCGTAGGAGCCGAACTAGCGGGGGTCTACGAGCAGTACTTC

v_gene: TRBV6-4
j_gene: TRBJ1-4
abundance: .
d_gene: TRBD1
CDR3aa: CASSQTGGEEKLFF
CDR3nt: TGTGCCAGCAGCCAGACAGGGGGCGAGGAAAAACTGTTTTTT

v_gene: TRBV11-2
j_gene: TRBJ2-5
abundance: .
d_gene: .
CDR3aa: CASSLGPSKETQYF
CDR3nt: TGTGCCAGCAGCTTAGGTCCGTCTAAAGAGACCCAGTACTTC

v_gene: TRBV7-2
j_gene: TRBJ1-2
abundance: .
d_gene: TRBD1
CDR3aa: CASSSTGTANYGYTF
CDR3nt: TGTGCCAGCAGCTCGACAGGGACAGCTAACTATGGCTACACCTTC

v_gene: TRBV27
j_gene: TRBJ2-1
abundance: .
d_gene: .
CDR3aa: CASKLAGSYNEQFF
CDR3nt: TGTGCCAGCAAGTTGGCAGGGTCCTACAATGAGCAGTTCTTC

v_gene: TRBV18
j_gene: TRBJ2-7
abundance: few
d_gene: .
CDR3aa: CASRGFYEQYF
CDR3nt: TGTGCCAGCAGGGGGTTCTACGAGCAGTACTTC

v_gene: TRBV27
j_gene: TRBJ2-1
abundance: .
d_gene: .
CDR3aa: CASSWDLSSYNEQFF
CDR3nt: TGTGCCAGCAGTTGGGACTTAAGCTCCTACAATGAGCAGTTCTTC

v_gene: TRBV25-1
j_gene: TRBJ1-2
abundance: .
d_gene: .
CDR3aa: CASSDDRSGYTF
CDR3nt: TGTGCCAGCAGTGATGACAGGAGCGGCTACACCTTC

v_gene: TRBV29-1
j_gene: TRBJ2-3
abundance: .
d_gene: TRBD1
CDR3aa: CSVAQGADTQYF
CDR3nt: TGCAGCGTTGCCCAGGGGGCAGATACGCAGTATTTT

v_gene: TRBV30
j_gene: TRBJ1-2
abundance: .
d_gene: .
CDR3aa: CAWRRTVTIGYTF
CDR3nt: TGTGCCTGGAGACGAACTGTGACTATTGGCTACACCTTC

v_gene: TRBV9
j_gene: TRBJ2-6
abundance: .
d_gene: .
CDR3aa: CASSVVLEGGANVLTF
CDR3nt: TGTGCCAGCAGCGTAGTGTTGGAAGGTGGGGCCAACGTCCTGACTTTC

v_gene: TRBV12-2
j_gene: TRBJ2-7
abundance: .
d_gene: .
CDR3aa: CASRLSPTGRASGGTAYEQYF
CDR3nt: TGTGCAAGTCGCTTAAGCCCCACCGGTAGGGCTAGCGGGGGTACGGCCTACGAGCAGTACTTC

v_gene: TRBV6-1
j_gene: TRBJ2-7
abundance: .
d_gene: TRBD1
CDR3aa: CASSEGTGVFYEQYF
CDR3nt: TGTGCCAGCAGTGAAGGGACAGGGGTTTTCTACGAGCAGTACTTC

v_gene: TRBV5-1
j_gene: TRBJ2-2
abundance: .
d_gene: .
CDR3aa: CASSWDSGGGELFF
CDR3nt: TGCGCCAGCAGCTGGGATTCAGGAGGCGGGGAGCTGTTTTTT

v_gene: TRBV5-1
j_gene: TRBJ2-2
abundance: .
d_gene: .
CDR3aa: CASRIMPDYLITGELFF
CDR3nt: TGCGCCAGCAGGATAATGCCGGACTACCTAATCACCGGGGAGCTGTTTTTT

v_gene: TRBV7-2
j_gene: TRBJ1-1
abundance: .
d_gene: .
CDR3aa: CASSLLTLWTEAFF
CDR3nt: TGTGCCAGCAGCTTATTGACCCTTTGGACTGAAGCTTTCTTT

v_gene: TRBV6-1
j_gene: TRBJ2-7
abundance: .
d_gene: TRBD2
CDR3aa: CASRALAGSSYEQYF
CDR3nt: TGTGCCAGCCGAGCCCTAGCGGGATCTTCCTACGAGCAGTACTTC

v_gene: TRBV19
j_gene: TRBJ2-1
abundance: few
d_gene: .
CDR3aa: CASSMIVGGRYNEQFF
CDR3nt: TGTGCCAGTAGTATGATTGTGGGGGGCCGCTACAATGAGCAGTTCTTC

v_gene: TRBV4-1
j_gene: TRBJ2-3
abundance: .
d_gene: TRBD2
CDR3aa: CASSPAWGRATDTQYF
CDR3nt: TGCGCCAGCAGCCCCGCTTGGGGGAGGGCCACAGATACGCAGTATTTT

v_gene: TRBV6-6
j_gene: TRBJ1-5
abundance: .
d_gene: .
CDR3aa: CASTGERFQPQHF
CDR3nt: TGTGCCAGCACGGGGGAGAGGTTTCAGCCCCAGCATTTT

v_gene: TRBV9
j_gene: TRBJ2-1
abundance: .
d_gene: TRBD2
CDR3aa: CASSLAGAAHNEQFF
CDR3nt: TGTGCCAGTTCCCTAGCGGGGGCCGCCCACAATGAGCAGTTCTTC

v_gene: TRBV7-6
j_gene: TRBJ2-3
abundance: .
d_gene: TRBD2
CDR3aa: CASSGAPGLAGGWTDTQYF
CDR3nt: TGTGCCAGCAGCGGAGCTCCGGGACTAGCGGGAGGGTGGACAGATACGCAGTATTTT

v_gene: TRBV7-3
j_gene: TRBJ2-5
abundance: .
d_gene: .
CDR3aa: CASSRDQETQYF
CDR3nt: TGTGCCAGCAGCCGGGACCAAGAGACCCAGTACTTC

v_gene: TRBV7-9
j_gene: TRBJ2-3
abundance: .
d_gene: TRBD1
CDR3aa: CASIETGSEDTQYF
CDR3nt: TGTGCCAGCATAGAGACAGGGTCGGAGGATACGCAGTATTTT

v_gene: TRBV7-2
j_gene: TRBJ2-3
abundance: .
d_gene: .
CDR3aa: CASSRLGVTDTQYF
CDR3nt: TGTGCCAGCAGCCGCTTAGGGGTCACAGATACGCAGTATTTT

v_gene: TRBV19
j_gene: TRBJ2-3
abundance: .
d_gene: .
CDR3aa: CASSIQRMGSSTDTQYF
CDR3nt: TGTGCCAGTAGTATACAAAGGATGGGAAGTAGCACAGATACGCAGTATTTT

v_gene: TRBV6-1
j_gene: TRBJ2-7
abundance: once
d_gene: .
CDR3aa: CASSEAPRTEQYF
CDR3nt: TGTGCCAGCAGTGAAGCGCCTAGGACCGAGCAGTACTTC

v_gene: TRBV19
j_gene: TRBJ1-5
abundance: .
d_gene: TRBD1
CDR3aa: CASSISQGAVGQPQHF
CDR3nt: TGTGCCAGTAGTATCTCCCAGGGGGCGGTTGGACAGCCCCAGCATTTT